The 8 T cell receptor beta chains listed next were all sequenced from one sample in a study of T cell repertoires in cytomegalovirus infection. MiXCR was run by TCRdb on the reads, yielding one entry per CDR3 protein. The table has about 150,000 distinct CDR3 sequences, about 32% seen once. Antigen specificity for these receptors is unknown. Sequenced material: CD8+ T cells from cultured PBMCs, taken from culture after CMV antigen stimulation. Every receptor here comes from a human donor in good health (CMV status not recorded). Some clones in this sample may be carry-over from other donors' samples.

CDR3 amino acids: CSAITGTGDNEQFF. CDR3 coding DNA: TGCAGTGCCATTACCGGGACAGGGGACAATGAGCAGTTCTTC. The chain is built from TRBV20-1 and TRBJ2-1, with 10 bases that match TRBD1. CDR1 and CDR2 from the germline V gene are DFQATT and SNEGSKA (reference sequence). The CDR3 spans 14 residues. The V and J ends lost 6 bases and 5 bases, in that order; junction bases with no gene match: 7.

This clonotype was seen repeatedly, ten times or more. This sequence joins TRBV4-2 and TRBJ2-3, with 8 bases that match TRBD1. The CDR3 sequence is 16 residues long. CDR1 and CDR2 from the germline V gene are LGHNA and YNFKEQ. J was trimmed by 1 base and V by 4 bases; bases with no gene match: 7. CDR3 in amino acids: CASSLEQGVGTDTQYF. In DNA, the CDR3 is TGTGCCAGCAGCCTTGAACAGGGGGTTGGCACAGATACGCAGTATTTT.

V gene TRBV4-2 combines with J gene TRBJ2-7; the D gene could be TRBD1 or TRBD2 (5 bases each). From germline, CDR1 is LGHNA and CDR2 YNFKEQ. The CDR3 has 16 amino acids. V lost 0 bases and J 2 bases, leaving 14 bases between the germline ends. The CDR3 DNA follows: TGTGCCAGCAGCCAAGATTTCGGGGCTACCACCTACGAGCAGTACTTC. Its translation: CASSQDFGATTYEQYF.

This clonotype was observed at least ten times. CDR3 region: CASSLGLAGVLQETQYF. For the CDR3, the DNA is TGTGCCAGCAGCTTAGGCCTAGCGGGGGTGCTCCAAGAGACCCAGTACTTC. V usage is TRBV7-8 and J usage is TRBJ2-5; 10 positions agree with TRBD2. CDR1 and CDR2 (germline): SGHVS, FQNEAQ. Trimming at V came to 1 base and at J to 1 base, leaving 6 bases not matched to a gene. The CDR3 consists of 17 residues.

The table lists this clonotype with a few counts. V is TRBV6-5 and J is TRBJ1-1; the D is unclear. The CDR3 extends over 11 amino acids. Trimming removed 6 bases at V and 5 bases at J, with 7 bases between. Germline V gene sequence: CDR1 MNHEY, CDR2 SVGAGI. The CDR3 loop reads CASRSLTEAFF. Here the CDR3 DNA reads TGTGCCAGCAGATCGCTGACTGAAGCTTTCTTT.

The genes are TRBV7-4 and TRBJ2-2; D remains unclear. Trimming took off 10 bases at V and 3 bases at J, with 9 bases between the two ends. The CDR3 sequence is 12 residues long. Germline loops: CDR1 SGHVT, CDR2 SQSDAQ. As DNA, the CDR3 is TGTGCCAACCTCCAGGACACCGGGGAGCTGTTTTTT. Translation: CANLQDTGELFF. Based on the CDR3 plus reference TRBV7-4 and TRBJ2-2, the full variable domain is GAGVSQSPRYKVAKRGRDVALRCDSISGHVTLYWYRQTLGQGSEVLTYSQSDAQRDKSGRPSGRFSAERPERSVSTLKIQRTEQGDSAVYLCANLQDTGELFFGEGSRLTVL.

The chain recombines TRBV20-1 with TRBJ2-5; D is perhaps TRBD2 (6 bases). CDR3 length: 14 amino acids. From germline, CDR1 is DFQATT and CDR2 SNEGSKA (reference sequence). Trimming took off 7 bases at V and 5 bases at J, with 20 bases between the two ends. CDR3 in amino acids: CSVGLGRGGETQYF. In DNA, the CDR3 is TGCAGTGTCGGACTCGGGCGGGGTGGGGAGACCCAGTACTTC.

The chain employs TRBV4-1 and TRBJ1-1, with D unclear. V lost 4 bases to trimming and J lost 5 bases, with 17 bases between them. Germline V gene data show CDR1 as MGHRA and CDR2 as YSYEKL. The CDR3 sequence is 15 residues long. The CDR3 sequence is CASSPRRAGSTEAFF. The CDR3 nucleotides are TGCGCCAGCAGCCCTCGGAGGGCGGGGAGTACTGAAGCTTTCTTT.